This T cell receptor beta chain was retrieved from a study of blood T cell repertoires in COVID-19. Overall study: Specimens from acute and convalescent COVID-19 originated in the United States, Italy and Spain. From T cells, B-cell-depleted T cells, or PBMCs came the material, which was cDNA or gDNA.

The protocol was immunoSEQ multiplex PCR, while the TCRdb copy is restricted to in-frame clones and leaves out a portion. The sample holds 110,000 or so clones, roughly nine tenths seen once. With 8 bases removed from V and 3 bases from J, the gap between germline ends came to 17 bases. The CDR3 is made up of 14 amino acids. The germline gives CDR1 SGHVS, CDR2 FQNEAQ. The sequenced material came from peripheral blood. This sequence was found in a man between 70 and 80 years old who had recovered from COVID-19. J is TRBJ2-7 and V is TRBV7-8, with D possibly matching TRBD2 (5 bases). In DNA, the CDR3 is TGTGCCAGCTCCCGAGGTCCGGGGTACTACGAGCAGTACTTC. It translates to CASSRGPGYYEQYF.